The 30 T cell receptor beta chains below were found in one sample sequenced in a study of PD-1 blockade in classical Hodgkin lymphoma. Only in-frame clones appear in the TCRdb table, and some are missing; sequencing was by immunoSEQ multiplex PCR. Of 17,000 or so clones in the sample, about four fifths were seen once. Each patient's relapse followed autologous stem cell transplantation, and brentuximab vedotin exposure varied. This material consisted of peripheral blood mononuclear cells (PBMCs), taken at baseline. The receptor source for this set is a human donor with classical Hodgkin lymphoma.

The chain links TRBV4-2 to TRBJ1-5; D uncertain. This CDR3 is built from 13 residues. V dropped 4 bases and J dropped 1 base, with 5 bases sitting between them. The germline V gene encodes CDR1 LGHNA and CDR2 YNFKEQ. CDR3 bases: TGTGCCAGCAGCCCTACCAGCAATCAGCCCCAGCATTTT. This encodes CASSPTSNQPQHF.

The count of this clone is one. The rearrangement uses TRBV7-2 and TRBJ1-1; 8 bases align to TRBD1. J lost 4 bases, V lost 4 bases, and 5 bases had no gene match. This CDR3 region has 14 residues. From germline, CDR1 is SGHTA and CDR2 FQGNSA. The CDR3 here is CASSSGGFITEAFF. CDR3 in DNA: TGTGCCAGCAGCTCAGGGGGCTTCATCACTGAAGCTTTCTTT.

The chain carries TRBV5-1 and TRBJ2-2; TRBD2 matches at 16 bases. V lost 4 bases, J lost 3 bases, and 9 bases stayed unmatched. This CDR3 has 19 amino acids. Germline V gives CDR1 SGHRS, CDR2 YFSETQ. CDR3 in amino acids: CASSTGLAGGPWDTGELFF. DNA for the CDR3: TGCGCCAGCAGCACGGGACTAGCGGGAGGGCCCTGGGACACCGGGGAGCTGTTTTTT.

The chain recombines TRBV5-1 with TRBJ2-3, with a tentative D call TRBD1 (5 bases). V gave up 0 bases and J gave up 3 bases, with 8 bases separating them. From germline, CDR1 is SGHRS and CDR2 YFSETQ. The CDR3 extends over 14 amino acids. CDR3 loop: CASSLAGKTDTQYF. The CDR3 nucleotides read TGCGCCAGCAGCTTGGCAGGGAAGACAGATACGCAGTATTTT.

This clone was seen a single time. The rearrangement joins TRBV4-3 to TRBJ2-7, with 10 positions matching TRBD2. The CDR3 contains 16 residues. Trimming removed 0 bases from V and 5 bases from J; junction bases left unmatched: 7. CDR1 and CDR2 from the germline V gene are LGHNA and YSLEER. CDR3 region: CASSQESLAGVHEQYF. In DNA form, the CDR3 reads TGCGCCAGCAGCCAAGAATCCCTAGCGGGAGTCCACGAGCAGTACTTC.

The table lists this clone with a count of one. V is TRBV11-2 and J is TRBJ2-5; D not resolved. Germline values: CDR1 SGHAT, CDR2 FQNNGV. This CDR3 has 12 amino acids. V lost 4 bases to trimming and J lost 5 bases, with 8 bases between them. CDR3 in amino acids: CASSYSRETQYF. The CDR3 region has the DNA TGTGCCAGCAGCTACTCACGGGAGACCCAGTACTTC.

V gene TRBV7-2 combines with J gene TRBJ2-5; 10 bases agree with TRBD2. Unmatched junction bases numbered 3, after V lost 5 bases and J lost 0 bases. The germline CDR1 and CDR2 sequences are SGHTA and FQGNSA. The CDR3 totals 15 residues. CDR3 sequence: CASSQTSGNQETQYF. The CDR3 DNA sequence: TGTGCCAGCAGCCAAACTAGCGGGAACCAAGAGACCCAGTACTTC. The variable domain in full, completed from reference TRBV7-2 and TRBJ2-5, reads GAGVSQSPSNKVTEKGKDVELRCDPISGHTALYWYRQSLGQGLEFLIYFQGNSAPDKSGLPSDRFSAERTGGSVSTLTIQRTQQEDSAVYLCASSQTSGNQETQYFGPGTRLLVL.

This chain uses TRBV27 with TRBJ1-1, with D unresolved. This CDR3 has 12 amino acids. Germline V lookup: CDR1 MNHEY, CDR2 SMNVEV (reference sequence). Trimming stripped 6 bases from V and 5 bases from J, with 10 bases between. The CDR3 DNA reads TGTGCCAGCAGCTCCATAGCGACTGAAGCTTTCTTT. Translated: CASSSIATEAFF.

A remark on this clone: At one of its ends the junction is not consistent with the germline gene, which may arise from a read error. The rearrangement joins TRBV29-1 to TRBJ1-1; D unclear. The CDR3 has 12 amino acids. Germline loops: CDR1 SQVTM, CDR2 ANQGSEA. CDR3 nucleotides: TGCAGCGCCGCCCGACACCACACGGAAGCTTTCTTT. Its translation: CSAARHHTEAFF.

V is TRBV5-1 and J is TRBJ1-1; TRBD1 is a possible D gene (5 bases). Trimming took off 0 bases at V and 1 base at J, with 10 bases between the two ends. CDR1 and CDR2 (germline): SGHRS, YFSETQ. CDR3 length: 15 residues. The CDR3 bases are TGCGCCAGCAGCTTGGTCGTGACAGAGAACACTGAAGCTTTCTTT. Translating gives CASSLVVTENTEAFF.

The chain recombines TRBV19 with TRBJ1-2; D is possibly TRBD1 (6 bases). This CDR3 has 14 residues. V dropped 8 bases and J dropped 4 bases, with 17 bases sitting between them. Per the germline V gene, CDR1 is LNHDA and CDR2 is SQIVND (reference sequence). Here the CDR3 reads CASFEGGIGYGYTF. Here the CDR3 DNA reads TGTGCCAGTTTCGAGGGGGGAATTGGCTATGGCTACACCTTC.

This clone was detected once. The J gene is TRBJ1-4, the V gene TRBV11-2; 9 bases map to TRBD1. The CDR3 has 12 amino acids. The V gene end was trimmed by 1 base and the J gene end by 14 bases; junction bases not matched to a gene: 2. Germline loops: CDR1 SGHAT, CDR2 FQNNGV. DNA for the CDR3: TGTGCCAGCAGCTTAGGAGGACAGGGGCTGTTTTTT. Amino acid sequence: CASSLGGQGLFF. Full variable domain (missing parts from reference TRBV11-2 and TRBJ1-4): EAGVAQSPRYKIIEKRQSVAFWCNPISGHATLYWYQQILGQGPKLLIQFQNNGVVDDSQLPKDRFSAERLKGVDSTLKIQPAKLEDSAVYLCASSLGGQGLFFGSGTQLSVL.

This clone turned up a few times. This sequence joins TRBV7-2 and TRBJ2-3, with TRBD2 matching over 11 bases. CDR3 length: 18 residues. Per the germline V gene, CDR1 is SGHTA and CDR2 is FQGNSA. V was clipped by 1 base and J by 5 bases; unmatched bases: 11. CDR3: CASSLVLAGDGAGDTQYF. For the CDR3, the DNA is TGTGCCAGCAGCTTAGTACTAGCGGGAGACGGAGCGGGAGATACGCAGTATTTT.

The CDR3 region has the DNA TGTGCCAGCAGCTTGGGACAGACTATCTACGAGCAGTACTTC. Translation gives CASSLGQTIYEQYF. The V call is TRBV5-6, the J call TRBJ2-7; the D call may be TRBD1 or TRBD2 (5 bases each). The CDR3 has 14 amino acids. Germline V CDR1 and CDR2: SGHDT, YYEEEE. V dropped 0 bases and J dropped 3 bases, with 10 bases sitting between them.

This rearrangement joins TRBV5-1 to TRBJ2-7; tentatively, D is TRBD1 (5 bases). The germline V and J ends were trimmed by 0 bases and 2 bases, with 15 bases remaining between them. Germline CDR1 SGHRS, CDR2 YFSETQ. The CDR3 has 16 amino acids. CDR3 sequence reads: CASSLGLMGPTYEQYF. CDR3 nucleotides: TGCGCCAGCAGCTTGGGCCTCATGGGGCCTACCTACGAGCAGTACTTC.

This clone was counted a few times. The J gene is TRBJ2-1, the V gene TRBV12-5; 13 positions agree with TRBD2. The CDR3 is made up of 13 amino acids. Germline values: CDR1 LGHNT, CDR2 FRNRAP. V lost 6 bases to trimming and J lost 13 bases; unmatched junction nucleotides: 6. The DNA for the CDR3 is TGTGCTAGTGGCAGACTAGCGGGGGGAAAACAGTTCTTC. Translated, it gives CASGRLAGGKQFF.

The J gene is TRBJ1-1, the V gene TRBV11-3; D is perhaps TRBD1 (6 bases). The CDR3 spans 13 residues. Trimming stripped 8 bases from V and 3 bases from J, with 13 bases between. In germline, CDR1 is SGHNT, CDR2 YENEEA. The CDR3 bases are TGTGCCAGCTCGGGGGGGCTTCACACTGAAGCTTTCTTT. Protein: CASSGGLHTEAFF.

This chain joins TRBV7-3 and TRBJ2-5, with TRBD2 identical over 13 bases. The germline V gene encodes CDR1 SGHTA and CDR2 FQGTGA. The ends lost 5 bases at V and 5 bases at J; junction bases unmatched: 2. The CDR3 loop spans 14 amino acids. The CDR3 loop is CASSKTSGGETQYF. The CDR3 nucleotides are TGTGCCAGCAGCAAGACTAGCGGGGGGGAGACCCAGTACTTC.

The chain couples TRBV11-2 to TRBJ2-7; possibly TRBD1 for D (7 bases). The CDR3 runs to 13 residues. Germline V gene lookup returns CDR1 SGHAT and CDR2 FQNNGV. Between the trimmed V and J ends, which lost 3 bases and 2 bases, there was a span of 8 bases. Written as DNA, the CDR3 is TGTGCCAGCAGCTTCAGGGGGGCCTACGAGCAGTACTTC. The encoded protein is CASSFRGAYEQYF.

The chain joins TRBV7-8 to TRBJ1-1; D is unresolved. The CDR3 is made up of 13 amino acids. Germline loops: CDR1 SGHVS, CDR2 FQNEAQ. Trimming removed 8 bases at V and 3 bases at J, with 13 bases between. Here the CDR3 DNA reads TGTGCCAGCCAGCGCGATCCGGACACTGAAGCTTTCTTT. This codes for CASQRDPDTEAFF.

The CDR3 nucleotides are TGTGCCAGCAGCTTGGGACCGACGGCCCACTATGGCTACACCTTC. This sequence encodes CASSLGPTAHYGYTF. The chain links TRBV5-6 to TRBJ1-2; D remains ambiguous. This CDR3 spans 15 amino acids. Per the germline V gene, CDR1 is SGHDT and CDR2 is YYEEEE. V was cut by 0 bases and J by 3 bases, with 12 bases left in between.

The rearrangement links TRBV30 to TRBJ2-3; 7 positions agree with TRBD2. Germline V gene data show CDR1 as GTSNPN and CDR2 as SVGIG (reference sequence). V dropped 0 bases and J dropped 2; count of bases not matched to a gene: 5. The CDR3 has 15 residues. The CDR3 here is CAWSVGAGNTDTQYF. The CDR3 DNA sequence: TGTGCCTGGAGTGTAGGAGCGGGAAACACAGATACGCAGTATTTT.

CDR3 sequence reads: CASSPSGNTIYF. CDR3 nucleotides: TGTGCCAGCAGTCCCTCTGGAAACACCATATATTTT. The genes are TRBV6-5 and TRBJ1-3; D call uncertain. CDR1 and CDR2 (germline): MNHEY, SVGAGI. Trimming took 5 bases from V and 0 from J, leaving 2 bases between them. The CDR3 runs to 12 residues.

The rearrangement joins TRBV6-4 to TRBJ2-1; 7 nucleotides agree with TRBD2. CDR1 is MRHNA, CDR2 SNTAGT, per germline. This CDR3 spans 15 amino acids. The V gene end was trimmed by 0 bases and the J gene end by 8 bases; junction bases not matched to a gene: 7. The CDR3 loop reads CASSDSSSGGDEQFF. The DNA for the CDR3 is TGTGCCAGCAGTGACTCGAGTTCGGGGGGAGATGAGCAGTTCTTC.

This clone was detected only once. This chain joins TRBV28 and TRBJ1-1, with 8 bases fitting TRBD1. The J segment lost 4 bases and the V segment lost 4 bases, leaving 2 bases of the junction unmatched. The germline V gene encodes CDR1 MDHEN and CDR2 SYDVKM. The CDR3 sequence is 13 residues long. Here the CDR3 DNA reads TGTGCCAGCAGTTCCAGGGGGCGCACTGAAGCTTTCTTT. Its translation is CASSSRGRTEAFF.

The rearrangement links TRBV11-2 to TRBJ2-7; maybe TRBD2 (6 bases). Trimming stripped 3 bases from V and 0 bases from J, with 15 bases between. The germline V gene encodes CDR1 SGHAT and CDR2 FQNNGV. This CDR3 spans 16 amino acids. CDR3 loop: CASSFFGEVSSYEQYF. DNA of the CDR3: TGTGCCAGCAGCTTTTTCGGGGAGGTTAGCTCCTACGAGCAGTACTTC.

CDR3 loop: CASRVGRNSPLHF. The CDR3 nucleotides read TGTGCCAGCAGAGTGGGCAGGAATTCACCCCTCCACTTT. The V and J genes are TRBV27 and TRBJ1-6; D gene uncertain. With 6 bases removed from V and 7 bases from J, the gap between germline ends came to 10 bases. Germline loops: CDR1 MNHEY, CDR2 SMNVEV (reference sequence). The CDR3 length is 13 residues.

The chain couples TRBV7-9 to TRBJ2-6; D not resolved. Germline CDR1 is SEHNR and CDR2 is FQNEAQ (reference sequence). V lost 5 bases and J lost 19, with 18 bases in between. The CDR3 consists of 12 residues. CDR3 DNA sequence: TGTGCCAGCAGCCCCGGCGAGCAGTCGAGAACTTTC. The encoded protein is CASSPGEQSRTF.

The genes are TRBV19 and TRBJ2-3; the D is unclear. The V gene's germline CDR1 is LNHDA and CDR2 SQIVND (reference sequence). This CDR3 comprises 16 residues. V lost 6 bases and J lost 0, with 16 bases in between. In DNA form, the CDR3 reads TGTGCCAGTAGCACCCCCTGGCTGACTAGCACAGATACGCAGTATTTT. Its protein product is CASSTPWLTSTDTQYF.

This chain connects TRBV30 to TRBJ2-2; possibly TRBD1 or TRBD2 for D (5 bases each). CDR3 length equals 16 residues. Per the germline V gene, CDR1 is GTSNPN and CDR2 is SVGIG (reference sequence). The V end was cut by 1 base, the J end by 2 bases, with 14 bases between. The CDR3 DNA reads as TGTGCCTGGAGTGCCTCCGGGACCCTAAACACCGGGGAGCTGTTTTTT. Residues: CAWSASGTLNTGELFF.